This T cell receptor beta chain was profiled in a study of identical twins. Unique molecular identifiers were present on the cDNA, which also gained a universal primer site by template switching. Via MiXCR, TCRdb re-called the 5' RACE reads, giving one row per CDR3 protein. The table has about 530,000 distinct CDR3 sequences, 20% to 25% seen once. Only one count was recorded for this clonotype. Germline V lookup: CDR1 SEHNR, CDR2 FQNEAQ (reference sequence). Trimming at V came to 6 bases and at J to 0 bases, leaving 5 bases not matched to a gene. There are 15 residues in the CDR3. The sample was also linked to a second study, of yellow fever vaccine responses in identical twins.

This chain links TRBV7-9 with TRBJ2-1, with 7 bases matching TRBD2. This TCR came from a woman in her late teens or twenties in good health. The sequencing sample was made of CD4+ T cells sorted from blood. CDR3 amino acids: CASRKAGRSYNEQFF. The DNA for the CDR3 is TGTGCCAGCAGAAAAGCGGGACGCTCCTACAATGAGCAGTTCTTC.